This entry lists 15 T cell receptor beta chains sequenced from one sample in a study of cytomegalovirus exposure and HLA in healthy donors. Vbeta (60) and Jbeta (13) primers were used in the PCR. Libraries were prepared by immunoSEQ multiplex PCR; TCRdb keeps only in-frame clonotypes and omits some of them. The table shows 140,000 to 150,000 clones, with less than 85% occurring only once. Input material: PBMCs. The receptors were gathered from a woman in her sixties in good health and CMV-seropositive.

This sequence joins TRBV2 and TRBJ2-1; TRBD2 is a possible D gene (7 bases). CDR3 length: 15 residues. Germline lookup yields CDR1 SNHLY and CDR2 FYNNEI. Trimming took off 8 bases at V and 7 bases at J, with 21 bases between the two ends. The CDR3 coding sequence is TGTGCCAGCGGGCGGAGCGGGACACTATCAAATGAGCAGTTCTTC. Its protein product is CASGRSGTLSNEQFF.

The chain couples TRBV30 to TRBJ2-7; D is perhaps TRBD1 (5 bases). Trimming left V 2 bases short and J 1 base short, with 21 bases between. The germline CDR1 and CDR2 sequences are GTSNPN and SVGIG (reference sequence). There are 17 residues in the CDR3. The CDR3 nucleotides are TGTGCCTGGAGTATCAAGGGAAGGGGCGATACGTCCTACGAGCAGTACTTC. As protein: CAWSIKGRGDTSYEQYF. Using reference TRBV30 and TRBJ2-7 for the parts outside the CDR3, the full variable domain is SQTIHQWPATLVQPVGSPLSLECTVEGTSNPNLYWYRQAAGRGLQLLFYSVGIGQISSEVPQNLSASRPQDRQFILSSKKLLLSDSGFYLCAWSIKGRGDTSYEQYFGPGTRLTVT.

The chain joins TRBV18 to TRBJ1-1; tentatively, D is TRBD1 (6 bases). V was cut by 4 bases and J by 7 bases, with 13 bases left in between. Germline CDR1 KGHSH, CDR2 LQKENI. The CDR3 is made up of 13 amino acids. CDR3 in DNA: TGTGCCAGCTCACGTTCAGGGGTAGGTGAAGCTTTCTTT. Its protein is CASSRSGVGEAFF.

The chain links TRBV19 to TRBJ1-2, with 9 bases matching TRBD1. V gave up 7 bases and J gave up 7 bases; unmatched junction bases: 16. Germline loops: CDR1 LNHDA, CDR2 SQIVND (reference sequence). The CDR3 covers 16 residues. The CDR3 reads CASNRDRVVSGGGYTF. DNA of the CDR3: TGTGCCAGTAACCGGGACAGGGTTGTGTCCGGGGGTGGCTACACCTTC.

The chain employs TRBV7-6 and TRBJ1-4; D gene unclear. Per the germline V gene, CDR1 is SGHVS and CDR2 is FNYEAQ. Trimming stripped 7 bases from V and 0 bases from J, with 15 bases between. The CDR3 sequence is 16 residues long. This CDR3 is CASTPAGMATNEKLFF. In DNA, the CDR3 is TGTGCCAGCACCCCAGCAGGAATGGCAACTAATGAAAAACTGTTTTTT.

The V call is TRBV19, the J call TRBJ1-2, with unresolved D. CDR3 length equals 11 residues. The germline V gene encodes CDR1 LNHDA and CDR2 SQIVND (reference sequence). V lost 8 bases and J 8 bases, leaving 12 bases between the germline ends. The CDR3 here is CASRGGGGYTF. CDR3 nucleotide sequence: TGTGCCAGTCGTGGAGGAGGGGGCTACACCTTC. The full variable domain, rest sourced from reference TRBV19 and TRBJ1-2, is DGGITQSPKYLFRKEGQNVTLSCEQNLNHDAMYWYRQDPGQGLRLIYYSQIVNDFQKGDIAEGYSVSREKKESFPLTVTSAQKNPTAFYLCASRGGGGYTFGSGTRLTVV.

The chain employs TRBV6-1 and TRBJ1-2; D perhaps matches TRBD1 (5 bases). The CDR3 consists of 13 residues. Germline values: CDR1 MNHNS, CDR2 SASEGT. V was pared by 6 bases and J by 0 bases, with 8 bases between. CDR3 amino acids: CASRMGPNYGYTF. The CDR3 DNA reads TGTGCCAGCAGGATGGGGCCTAACTATGGCTACACCTTC.

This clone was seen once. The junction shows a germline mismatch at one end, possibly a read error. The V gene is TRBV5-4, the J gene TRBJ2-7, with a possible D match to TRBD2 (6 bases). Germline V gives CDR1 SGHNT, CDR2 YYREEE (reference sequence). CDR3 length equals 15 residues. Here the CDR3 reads CASTLDLSGYYEQYF. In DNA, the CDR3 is TGTGCCAGCACCTTGGACCTTAGCGGATACTACGAGCAGTACTTC.

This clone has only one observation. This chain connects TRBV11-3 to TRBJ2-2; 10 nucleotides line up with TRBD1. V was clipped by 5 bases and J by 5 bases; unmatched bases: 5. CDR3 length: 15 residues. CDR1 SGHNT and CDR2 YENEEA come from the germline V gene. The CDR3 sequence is CASSPGQGKTGELFF. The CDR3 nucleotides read TGTGCCAGCAGCCCGGGACAGGGGAAGACCGGGGAGCTGTTTTTT. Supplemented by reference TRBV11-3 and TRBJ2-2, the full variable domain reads EAGVVQSPRYKIIEKKQPVAFWCNPISGHNTLYWYLQNLGQGPELLIRYENEEAVDDSQLPKDRFSAERLKGVDSTLKIQPAELGDSAVYLCASSPGQGKTGELFFGEGSRLTVL.

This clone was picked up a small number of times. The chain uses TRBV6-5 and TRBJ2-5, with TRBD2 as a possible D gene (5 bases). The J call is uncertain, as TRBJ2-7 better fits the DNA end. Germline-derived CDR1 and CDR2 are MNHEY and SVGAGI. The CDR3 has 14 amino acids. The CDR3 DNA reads TGTGCCAGCAGTTACTCCCGGGAAGGTTACGAGCAGTACTTC. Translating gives CASSYSREGYEQYF.

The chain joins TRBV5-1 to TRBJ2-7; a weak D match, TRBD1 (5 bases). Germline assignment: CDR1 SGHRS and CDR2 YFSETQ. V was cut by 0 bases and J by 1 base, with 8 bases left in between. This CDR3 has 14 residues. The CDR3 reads CASSLVSGSYEQYF. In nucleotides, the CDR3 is TGCGCCAGCAGCTTGGTTTCAGGGTCCTACGAGCAGTACTTC. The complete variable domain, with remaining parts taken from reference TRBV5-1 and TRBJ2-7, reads KAGVTQTPRYLIKTRGQQVTLSCSPISGHRSVSWYQQTPGQGLQFLFEYFSETQRNKGNFPGRFSGRQFSNSRSEMNVSTLELGDSALYLCASSLVSGSYEQYFGPGTRLTVT.

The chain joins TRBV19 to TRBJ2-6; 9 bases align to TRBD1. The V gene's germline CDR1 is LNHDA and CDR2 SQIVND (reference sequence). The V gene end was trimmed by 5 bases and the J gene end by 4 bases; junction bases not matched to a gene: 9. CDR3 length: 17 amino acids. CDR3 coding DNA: TGTGCCAGTAGTCCCGGGACAGGGATTGGAGGGGCCAACGTCCTGACTTTC. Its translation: CASSPGTGIGGANVLTF. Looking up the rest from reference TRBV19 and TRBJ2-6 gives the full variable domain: DGGITQSPKYLFRKEGQNVTLSCEQNLNHDAMYWYRQDPGQGLRLIYYSQIVNDFQKGDIAEGYSVSREKKESFPLTVTSAQKNPTAFYLCASSPGTGIGGANVLTFGAGSRLTVL.

CDR3 bases: TGTGCCAGCAGCGGGAGCTCTGGGGCCAACGTCCTGACTTTC. Residues: CASSGSSGANVLTF. The chain uses TRBV9 and TRBJ2-6; D is undetermined. Trimming shortened V by 3 bases and J by 0 bases, and 4 bases separated the two germline ends. The CDR3 length is 14 residues. CDR1 and CDR2 from the germline V gene are SGDLS and YYNGEE. The complete variable domain, with remaining parts taken from reference TRBV9 and TRBJ2-6, reads DSGVTQTPKHLITATGQRVTLRCSPRSGDLSVYWYQQSLDQGLQFLIQYYNGEERAKGNILERFSAQQFPDLHSELNLSSLELGDSALYFCASSGSSGANVLTFGAGSRLTVL.

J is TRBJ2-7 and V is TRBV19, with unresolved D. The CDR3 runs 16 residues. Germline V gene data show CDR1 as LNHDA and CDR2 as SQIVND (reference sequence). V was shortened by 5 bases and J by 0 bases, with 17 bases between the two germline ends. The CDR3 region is CASSSRGSASSYEQYF. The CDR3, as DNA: TGTGCCAGTAGTTCCCGTGGCAGCGCGAGCTCCTACGAGCAGTACTTC. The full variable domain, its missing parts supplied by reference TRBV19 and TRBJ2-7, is DGGITQSPKYLFRKEGQNVTLSCEQNLNHDAMYWYRQDPGQGLRLIYYSQIVNDFQKGDIAEGYSVSREKKESFPLTVTSAQKNPTAFYLCASSSRGSASSYEQYFGPGTRLTVT.

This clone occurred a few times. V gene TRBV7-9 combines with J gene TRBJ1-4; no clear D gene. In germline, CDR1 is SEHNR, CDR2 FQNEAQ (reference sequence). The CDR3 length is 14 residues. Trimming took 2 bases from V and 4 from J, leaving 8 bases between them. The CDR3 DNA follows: TGTGCCAGCAGCTTATTCGGAGATAATGAAAAACTGTTTTTT. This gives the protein CASSLFGDNEKLFF. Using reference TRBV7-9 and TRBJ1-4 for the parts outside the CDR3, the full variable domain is DTGVSQNPRHKITKRGQNVTFRCDPISEHNRLYWYRQTLGQGPEFLTYFQNEAQLEKSRLLSDRFSAERPKGSFSTLEIQRTEQGDSAMYLCASSLFGDNEKLFFGSGTQLSVL.